The subject of this entry is one T cell receptor (beta chain). In germline, CDR1 is SQVTM, CDR2 ANQGSEA. CDR3 size: 14 residues. The V end was cut by 6 bases, the J end by 5 bases, with 18 bases between. This record belongs to a study of early T cells in non-severe SARS-CoV-2 infection. Each CDR3 protein gets one entry after TCRdb re-called the 5' RACE reads with MiXCR. The sample includes about 66,000 distinct CDR3 sequences, about 13% of them seen just once. The receptor was isolated from an adult who was a healthcare worker with PCR-confirmed SARS-CoV-2 infection or an uninfected control (not recorded which). The J gene is TRBJ2-3, the V gene TRBV29-1, with D possibly matching TRBD2 (5 bases). Sequencing was done on a sample of whole blood. DNA of the CDR3: TGCAGCGTCGGAAGATTAGGAGGAGTAGATACGCAGTATTTT. Its protein is CSVGRLGGVDTQYF.